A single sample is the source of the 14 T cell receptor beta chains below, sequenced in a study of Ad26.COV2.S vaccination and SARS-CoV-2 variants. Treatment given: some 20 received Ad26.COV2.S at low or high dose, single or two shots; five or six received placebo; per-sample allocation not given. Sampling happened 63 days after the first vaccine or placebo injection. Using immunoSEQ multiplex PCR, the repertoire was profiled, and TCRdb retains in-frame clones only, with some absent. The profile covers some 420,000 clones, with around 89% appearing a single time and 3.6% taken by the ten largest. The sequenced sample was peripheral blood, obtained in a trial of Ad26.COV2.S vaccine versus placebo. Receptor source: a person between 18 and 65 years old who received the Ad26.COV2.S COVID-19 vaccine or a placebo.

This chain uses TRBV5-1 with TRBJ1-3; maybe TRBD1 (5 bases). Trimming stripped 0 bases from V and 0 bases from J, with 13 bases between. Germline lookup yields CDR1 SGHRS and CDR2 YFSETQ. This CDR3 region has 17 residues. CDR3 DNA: TGCGCCAGCAGCTTGGAAGGGACTCGGTACTCTGGAAACACCATATATTTT. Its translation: CASSLEGTRYSGNTIYF. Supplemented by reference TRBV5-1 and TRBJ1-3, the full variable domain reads KAGVTQTPRYLIKTRGQQVTLSCSPISGHRSVSWYQQTPGQGLQFLFEYFSETQRNKGNFPGRFSGRQFSNSRSEMNVSTLELGDSALYLCASSLEGTRYSGNTIYFGEGSWLTVV.

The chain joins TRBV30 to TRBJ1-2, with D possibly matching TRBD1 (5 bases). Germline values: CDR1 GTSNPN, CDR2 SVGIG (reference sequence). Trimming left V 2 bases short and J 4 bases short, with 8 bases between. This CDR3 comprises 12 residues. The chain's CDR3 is CAWSPGGYGYTF. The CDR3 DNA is TGTGCCTGGAGTCCTGGGGGCTATGGCTACACCTTC.

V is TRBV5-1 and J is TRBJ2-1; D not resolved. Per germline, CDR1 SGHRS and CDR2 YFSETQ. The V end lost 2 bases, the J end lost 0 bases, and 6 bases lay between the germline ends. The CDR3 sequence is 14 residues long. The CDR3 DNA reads TGCGCCAGCAGCTTTCAGCGCTCCTACAATGAGCAGTTCTTC. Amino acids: CASSFQRSYNEQFF.

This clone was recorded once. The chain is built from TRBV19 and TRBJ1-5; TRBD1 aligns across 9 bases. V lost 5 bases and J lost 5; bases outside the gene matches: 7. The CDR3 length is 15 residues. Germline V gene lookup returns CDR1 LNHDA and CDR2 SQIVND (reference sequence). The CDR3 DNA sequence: TGTGCCAGTAGTGAGGACAGGGGATGGGATCAGCCCCAGCATTTT. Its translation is CASSEDRGWDQPQHF.

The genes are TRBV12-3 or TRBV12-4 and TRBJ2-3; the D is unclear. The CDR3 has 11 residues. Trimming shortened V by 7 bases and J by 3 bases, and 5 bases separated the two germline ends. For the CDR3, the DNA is TGTGCCAGCAAGGGAACAGATACGCAGTATTTT. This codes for CASKGTDTQYF.

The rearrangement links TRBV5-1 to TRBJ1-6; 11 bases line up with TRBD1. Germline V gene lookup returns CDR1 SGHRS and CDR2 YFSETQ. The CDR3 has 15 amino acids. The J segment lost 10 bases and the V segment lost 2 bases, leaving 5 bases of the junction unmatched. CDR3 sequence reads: CASSLGQGAQSPLHF. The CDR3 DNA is TGCGCCAGCAGCTTAGGACAGGGGGCTCAGTCACCCCTCCACTTT.

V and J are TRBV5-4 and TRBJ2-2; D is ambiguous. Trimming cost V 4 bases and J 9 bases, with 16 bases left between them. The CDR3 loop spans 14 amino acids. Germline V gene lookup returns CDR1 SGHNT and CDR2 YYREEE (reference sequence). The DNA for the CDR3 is TGTGCCAGCAGCCCCCCATCCCCATCCCGGGAGCTGTTTTTT. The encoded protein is CASSPPSPSRELFF.

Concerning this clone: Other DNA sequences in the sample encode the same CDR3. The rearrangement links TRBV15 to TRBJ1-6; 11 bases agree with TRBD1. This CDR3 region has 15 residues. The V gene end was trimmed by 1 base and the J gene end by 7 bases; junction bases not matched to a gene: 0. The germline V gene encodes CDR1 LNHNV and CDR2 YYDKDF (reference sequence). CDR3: CATSRGDRGNSPLHF. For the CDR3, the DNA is TGTGCCACCAGCAGAGGGGACAGGGGGAATTCACCCCTCCACTTT.

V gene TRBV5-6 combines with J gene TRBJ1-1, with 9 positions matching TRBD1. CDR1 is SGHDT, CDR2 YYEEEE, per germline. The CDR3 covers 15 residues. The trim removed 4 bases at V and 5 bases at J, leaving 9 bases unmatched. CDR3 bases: TGTGCCAGCAGCACCGGGACAGGGATTTCGACTGAAGCTTTCTTT. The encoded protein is CASSTGTGISTEAFF.

This CDR3 reads CASGLYGYTF. CDR3 nucleotides: TGTGCCAGCGGGCTCTATGGCTACACCTTC. The chain employs TRBV6-5 and TRBJ1-2; D gene unclear. The ends were cut back, 8 bases at V and 4 bases at J, with 5 bases in the middle. Germline CDR1 MNHEY, CDR2 SVGAGI. This CDR3 is built from 10 residues.

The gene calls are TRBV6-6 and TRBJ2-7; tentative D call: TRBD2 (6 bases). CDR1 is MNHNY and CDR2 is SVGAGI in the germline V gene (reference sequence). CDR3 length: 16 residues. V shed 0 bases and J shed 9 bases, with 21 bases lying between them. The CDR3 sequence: CASSYSMGTAPSGQYF. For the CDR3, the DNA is TGTGCCAGCAGTTACTCGATGGGGACTGCTCCTTCGGGGCAGTACTTC.

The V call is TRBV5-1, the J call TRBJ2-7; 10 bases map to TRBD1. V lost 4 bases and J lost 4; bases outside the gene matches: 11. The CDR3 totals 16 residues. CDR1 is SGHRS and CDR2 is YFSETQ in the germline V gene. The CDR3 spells CASSPELGQGLYEQYF. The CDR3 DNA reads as TGCGCCAGCAGCCCCGAGCTGGGACAGGGGTTGTACGAGCAGTACTTC. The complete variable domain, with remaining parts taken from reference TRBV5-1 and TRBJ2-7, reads KAGVTQTPRYLIKTRGQQVTLSCSPISGHRSVSWYQQTPGQGLQFLFEYFSETQRNKGNFPGRFSGRQFSNSRSEMNVSTLELGDSALYLCASSPELGQGLYEQYFGPGTRLTVT.

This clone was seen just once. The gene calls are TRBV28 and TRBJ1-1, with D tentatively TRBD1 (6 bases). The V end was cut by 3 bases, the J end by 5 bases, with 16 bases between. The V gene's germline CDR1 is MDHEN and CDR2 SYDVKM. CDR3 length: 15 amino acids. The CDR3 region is CASSLAGAGGTEAFF. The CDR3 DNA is TGTGCCAGCAGTTTGGCGGGGGCGGGAGGAACTGAAGCTTTCTTT.

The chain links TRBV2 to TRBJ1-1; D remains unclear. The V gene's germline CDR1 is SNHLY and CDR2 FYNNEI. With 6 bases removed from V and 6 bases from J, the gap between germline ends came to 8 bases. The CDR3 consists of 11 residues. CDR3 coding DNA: TGTGCCAGCAGGGTGTCGTCTGAAGCTTTCTTT. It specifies CASRVSSEAFF.